The entry below describes one TCR beta chain. Assignments of participants to cohorts depended upon their own reported clinical history. This specimen belongs to a study of blood T cell repertoires in COVID-19. The CDR3 is made up of 15 amino acids. Germline CDR1 reads SGHAT; CDR2 reads FQNNGV. Trimming removed 0 bases at V and 4 bases at J, with 10 bases between. Sequencing used immunoSEQ multiplex PCR; TCRdb keeps in-frame clones, though not all of them. The sample consists of 500,000 or so clones, about 90% of them appearing once. The source is a woman aged 18-29 years who had recovered from COVID-19. The specimen was PBMCs or T cells enriched from blood (not recorded which). This rearrangement joins TRBV11-2 to TRBJ1-3; D gene uncertain. CDR3 DNA: TGTGCCAGCAGCTTAGAAGGATTCAGGGGAAACACCATATATTTT. Translation gives CASSLEGFRGNTIYF.